The 25 T cell receptor beta chains in this list originate from one sample, sequenced in a study of blood T cell repertoires in COVID-19. Method: immunoSEQ multiplex PCR; TCRdb's copy keeps in-frame clones and lacks some. The repertoire holds tens of thousands of clones, with approximately 86% as singletons. The sample was peripheral blood. These receptors all come from a human donor in a cohort sampled during active COVID-19.

The chain couples TRBV6-2 or TRBV6-3 to TRBJ1-2; D is perhaps TRBD1 (5 bases). Deletions cut 0 bases from V and 3 bases from J, with 8 bases between. CDR1 and CDR2 (germline): MNHEY, SVGEGT. The CDR3 loop spans 14 amino acids. The DNA for the CDR3 is TGTGCCAGCAGTTACTCACCCAGGGACTATGGCTACACCTTC. Its translation is CASSYSPRDYGYTF.

This chain uses TRBV5-4 with TRBJ2-6; 7 bases match TRBD2. Trimming at V came to 0 bases and at J to 4 bases, leaving 7 bases not matched to a gene. Germline CDR1 SGHNT, CDR2 YYREEE (reference sequence). The CDR3 has 17 residues. CDR3 sequence reads: CASSLVGGNRGANVLTF. The CDR3 DNA reads as TGTGCCAGCAGCTTGGTGGGAGGGAATAGGGGGGCCAACGTCCTGACTTTC.

The rearrangement joins TRBV7-2 to TRBJ2-3; TRBD2 matches 10 bases. V was pared by 0 bases and J by 3 bases, with 3 bases of the junction left unmatched. There are 16 residues in the CDR3. Germline assignment: CDR1 SGHTA and CDR2 FQGNSA. The CDR3 loop is CASSLASGGLTDTQYF. The CDR3 DNA reads TGTGCCAGCAGCTTAGCTAGCGGGGGGTTAACAGATACGCAGTATTTT. Drawing the rest from reference TRBV7-2 and TRBJ2-3, the complete variable domain is GAGVSQSPSNKVTEKGKDVELRCDPISGHTALYWYRQSLGQGLEFLIYFQGNSAPDKSGLPSDRFSAERTGGSVSTLTIQRTQQEDSAVYLCASSLASGGLTDTQYFGPGTRLTVL.

The chain employs TRBV9 and TRBJ1-4; D possibly corresponds to TRBD1 (5 bases). Per the germline V gene, CDR1 is SGDLS and CDR2 is YYNGEE. The V end lost 4 bases, the J end lost 5 bases, and 21 bases lay between the germline ends. The CDR3 is 17 amino acids. CDR3: CASSPSSPLKGNEKLFF. CDR3 sequence (DNA): TGTGCCAGCAGCCCTAGTAGTCCCCTGAAGGGGAATGAAAAACTGTTTTTT. Variable domain in full (rest from reference TRBV9 and TRBJ1-4): DSGVTQTPKHLITATGQRVTLRCSPRSGDLSVYWYQQSLDQGLQFLIQYYNGEERAKGNILERFSAQQFPDLHSELNLSSLELGDSALYFCASSPSSPLKGNEKLFFGSGTQLSVL.

This chain uses TRBV5-1 with TRBJ2-1; D unresolved. Trimming left V 3 bases short and J 5 bases short, with 6 bases between. This CDR3 is built from 12 residues. CDR1 and CDR2 from the germline V gene are SGHRS and YFSETQ. CDR3 loop: CASSSQDNEQFF. In DNA, the CDR3 is TGCGCCAGCAGCTCCCAGGACAATGAGCAGTTCTTC.

The chain has TRBV9 and TRBJ2-7; D is perhaps TRBD1 (6 bases). CDR1 SGDLS and CDR2 YYNGEE come from the germline V gene. CDR3 length: 15 residues. V was cut by 4 bases and J by 4 bases, with 18 bases left in between. CDR3 region: CASSSGTPELYEQYF. As DNA, the CDR3 is TGTGCCAGCAGCTCCGGGACACCAGAGCTATACGAGCAGTACTTC.

V is TRBV7-2 and J is TRBJ2-1; TRBD2 aligns across 8 bases. Trimming at V came to 5 bases and at J to 6 bases, leaving 15 bases not matched to a gene. Germline CDR1 is SGHTA and CDR2 is FQGNSA. CDR3 length: 17 residues. CDR3 nucleotides: TGTGCCAGCAGCCACCGACTGGGACTAGAGGTTCCCAATGAGCAGTTCTTC. It yields the protein CASSHRLGLEVPNEQFF.

The chain is built from TRBV3-1 (or the pseudogene TRBV3-2) and TRBJ2-7, with TRBD2 identical over 8 bases. Germline trimming cut 1 base from V and 10 bases from J; bases unmatched to any gene: 12. Germline V lookup: CDR1 LGHDT, CDR2 YNNKEL (reference sequence). This CDR3 has 15 amino acids. The DNA for the CDR3 is TGTGCCAGCAGCCAAGGAGCGGCGGGGGGCTTAATACAGTACTTC. This codes for CASSQGAAGGLIQYF.

The chain has TRBV9 and TRBJ2-5; 9 bases map to TRBD1. CDR3 length: 15 amino acids. After removal of 4 bases from V and 3 bases from J, the junction contained 7 bases not matched to a gene. The germline gives CDR1 SGDLS, CDR2 YYNGEE. The chain's CDR3 is CASSLTGTGKETQYF. The CDR3 nucleotides read TGTGCCAGCAGCTTGACCGGGACAGGGAAAGAGACCCAGTACTTC.

The gene calls are TRBV24-1 and TRBJ2-7; 7 bases are a match to TRBD1. Germline values: CDR1 KGHDR, CDR2 SFDVKD. Unmatched junction bases numbered 8, after V lost 9 bases and J lost 7 bases. This CDR3 is built from 12 residues. The CDR3 is CATSWTGGEQYF. CDR3 DNA: TGTGCCACCTCCTGGACAGGCGGAGAGCAGTACTTC.

The chain has TRBV5-5 and TRBJ2-3, with 11 nucleotides matching TRBD2. The V segment lost 5 bases and the J segment 5 bases; nucleotides outside the gene matches: 4. The CDR3 runs 14 residues. Germline lookup yields CDR1 SGHKS and CDR2 YYEKEE (reference sequence). The DNA for the CDR3 is TGTGCCAGCAGAATGACTAGCGGGATAGATACGCAGTATTTT. It is translated as CASRMTSGIDTQYF.

This chain links TRBV5-1 with TRBJ2-2; TRBD1 agrees at 8 bases. This CDR3 has 16 amino acids. The V gene end was trimmed by 2 bases and the J gene end by 0 bases; junction bases not matched to a gene: 3. Germline loops: CDR1 SGHRS, CDR2 YFSETQ. The chain's CDR3 is CASSLGQGANTGELFF. CDR3 nucleotides: TGCGCCAGCAGCTTAGGACAGGGCGCGAACACCGGGGAGCTGTTTTTT.

This clone was detected only once. The CDR3 spells CASSITGGRQPQHF. The CDR3 DNA reads as TGTGCCAGTAGTATAACAGGGGGCCGTCAGCCCCAGCATTTT. V usage is TRBV19 and J usage is TRBJ1-5; 9 bases match TRBD1. The CDR3 is 14 amino acids. CDR1 LNHDA and CDR2 SQIVND come from the germline V gene (reference sequence). J was trimmed by 6 bases and V by 2 bases; bases with no gene match: 2.

DNA for the CDR3: TGTGCCAGCAGCTTAGGCGGGCAGGGGGCGCATTACGAGCAGTACTTC. Its protein is CASSLGGQGAHYEQYF. The gene calls are TRBV7-6 and TRBJ2-7; the match to TRBD1 covers 8 bases. The CDR3 covers 16 residues. V shed 1 base and J 4 bases; nucleotides not matched to a gene: 9. Germline loops: CDR1 SGHVS, CDR2 FNYEAQ. The full variable domain, completed using reference TRBV7-6 and TRBJ2-7, is GAGVSQSPRYKVTKRGQDVALRCDPISGHVSLYWYRQALGQGPEFLTYFNYEAQQDKSGLPNDRFSAERPEGSISTLTIQRTEQRDSAMYRCASSLGGQGAHYEQYFGPGTRLTVT.

The chain combines TRBV10-3 with TRBJ2-1; weak D call: TRBD2 (6 bases). V was clipped by 4 bases and J by 6 bases, with 22 bases between them. Germline CDR1 ENHRY, CDR2 SYGVKD. The CDR3 totals 17 residues. The CDR3 DNA is TGTGCCATCAGTGCCCCGTCGGAGGGACTTCCCTCCAATGAGCAGTTCTTC. It encodes CAISAPSEGLPSNEQFF.

The chain couples TRBV18 to TRBJ2-3; 9 bases map to TRBD1. Germline values: CDR1 KGHSH, CDR2 LQKENI. CDR3 length: 14 amino acids. The V and J ends lost 3 bases and 6 bases, in that order; junction bases with no gene match: 4. The CDR3, as DNA: TGTGCCAGCTCACCGACAGGGGGGCGTGATACGCAGTATTTT. It encodes CASSPTGGRDTQYF. Complete variable domain (other parts from reference TRBV18 and TRBJ2-3): NAGVMQNPRHLVRRRGQEARLRCSPMKGHSHVYWYRQLPEEGLKFMVYLQKENIIDESGMPKERFSAEFPKEGPSILRIQQVVRGDSAAYFCASSPTGGRDTQYFGPGTRLTVL.

V is TRBV7-2 and J is TRBJ2-1; the match to TRBD2 covers 12 bases. The germline V gene has CDR1 SGHTA and CDR2 FQGNSA. This CDR3 contains 16 residues. V was pared by 9 bases and J by 7 bases, with 13 bases of the junction left unmatched. Written as DNA, the CDR3 is TGTGCCAGTGAGGGGAGGGCTAGCGGGGGGGCGAATGAGCAGTTCTTC. Amino acids: CASEGRASGGANEQFF.

The chain couples TRBV5-1 to TRBJ2-7; 9 bases map to TRBD2. Trimming at V came to 2 bases and at J to 2 bases, leaving 5 bases not matched to a gene. The CDR3 runs to 15 residues. Germline V gene sequence: CDR1 SGHRS, CDR2 YFSETQ. The CDR3 nucleotides read TGCGCCAGCAGCTTTCCCAGCGGGGGGACCTACGAGCAGTACTTC. It specifies CASSFPSGGTYEQYF.

In its sample, this clone was seen once. V and J are TRBV12-2 and TRBJ2-1; no check of the table's D call, TRBD2, against the DNA was made. TRBV12-2 is a pseudogene locus. The CDR3 length is 16 residues. The CDR3 loop reads CASRLALRSSYNEQFF. The CDR3 DNA follows: TGTGCAAGTCGCTTAGCGCTAAGGAGCTCCTACAATGAGCAGTTCTTC.

The chain joins TRBV24-1 to TRBJ2-5; 12 bases match TRBD1. This CDR3 is built from 16 residues. Trimming at V came to 4 bases and at J to 4 bases, leaving 6 bases not matched to a gene. Germline values: CDR1 KGHDR, CDR2 SFDVKD. CDR3 in DNA: TGTGCCACCAGTGAGACCGGGACAGGGGGCGGAGAGACCCAGTACTTC. This translates into CATSETGTGGGETQYF.

J is TRBJ2-7 and V is TRBV6-5; 8 bases fit TRBD1. The V and J ends lost 5 bases and 5 bases, in that order; junction bases with no gene match: 11. In germline, CDR1 is MNHEY, CDR2 SVGAGI. The CDR3 loop spans 15 amino acids. CDR3 bases: TGTGCCAGCAGTCACCCAGACAGGGGTAGCCACGAGCAGTACTTC. Amino acid sequence: CASSHPDRGSHEQYF.

This chain uses TRBV19 with TRBJ2-7, with D perhaps TRBD1 (5 bases). V lost 4 bases and J 2 bases, leaving 15 bases between the germline ends. CDR3 length: 15 residues. CDR1 and CDR2 (germline): LNHDA, SQIVND (reference sequence). This chain's CDR3 is CASSTSGLPTYEQYF. The CDR3, as DNA: TGTGCCAGTAGTACCTCAGGGCTTCCTACCTACGAGCAGTACTTC.

The chain combines TRBV11-2 with TRBJ2-1, with 12 bases fitting TRBD2. Germline trimming cut 5 bases from V and 7 bases from J; bases unmatched to any gene: 3. Per germline, CDR1 SGHAT and CDR2 FQNNGV. The length of the CDR3 is 14 residues. The CDR3 reads CASSLGLAGNEQFF. The CDR3 DNA reads TGTGCCAGCAGCCTCGGACTAGCGGGAAATGAGCAGTTCTTC.

The chain employs TRBV4-2 and TRBJ2-2, with D possibly TRBD1 on 6 matching bases. The CDR3 has 16 amino acids. Looked up from germline, CDR1 is LGHNA and CDR2 is YNFKEQ. Trimming pared 4 bases from V and 5 bases from J, leaving 17 bases between. The DNA for the CDR3 is TGTGCCAGCAGCCCAAGATCACGACAGGATACCGGGGAGCTGTTTTTT. Translated: CASSPRSRQDTGELFF.

This chain uses TRBV18 with TRBJ1-1; possible D gene TRBD1, 5 bases. V lost 3 bases and J lost 0, with 11 bases in between. In germline, CDR1 is KGHSH, CDR2 LQKENI. The CDR3 consists of 15 residues. The CDR3 is CASSPGTEVNTEAFF. CDR3 coding DNA: TGTGCCAGCTCACCGGGGACTGAGGTGAACACTGAAGCTTTCTTT.